The present T cell receptor beta chain was sequenced within a study of beta chain features in type 1 diabetes. The study's findings and limits: Shorter TCRB CDR3s, moderately but significantly so, were found in Type 1 diabetes patients in all four CD4+ subsets. The study notes PCR might favor shorter templates equally in patients and controls.

CDR3 length: 15 amino acids. Between the trimmed V and J ends, which lost 1 base and 2 bases, there was a span of 11 bases. Germline values: CDR1 SGHRS, CDR2 YFSETQ. The isolated RNA, all of it, was reverse transcribed, so expressed TCRB transcripts were what got sequenced. Profiled with immunoSEQ multiplex PCR; TCRdb holds only in-frame clones, not every one. Of nearly 700,000 clones detected, around an eighth appear once; the ten largest clones hold approximately 0.021%. A note on this clone: Its cognate antigen is unknown.

The sequenced sample was naive CD4+ T cells from blood. The chain carries TRBV5-1 and TRBJ2-3, with D possibly TRBD1 on 5 matching bases. The clonotype comes from a man between 18 and 35 years old with type 1 diabetes. The CDR3 DNA is TGCGCCAGCAGCTTGACAGCGACAGTCACAGATACGCAGTATTTT. This translates into CASSLTATVTDTQYF.